Listed below are T cell receptor beta chains from one sample, sequenced in a study of graft-versus-host responses after intestinal transplantation. These TCRs' antigens remain unknown. Profiled with immunoSEQ multiplex PCR; TCRdb holds only in-frame clones, not every one. The repertoire includes around 110,000 clones, about nine tenths of them detected once, and about 0.18% sits in the top ten. The specimen was unstimulated CD4+ T cells sorted from spleen or lymph node cells, collected before intestinal transplant. Receptor source: a human donor who received an intestinal transplant. The CDR3 runs from the conserved cysteine through the conserved F or W. Each record gives: D gene, V gene, J gene, CDR3 DNA, CDR3 protein. A D gene is named only where the DNA matches it firmly.

d_gene: -; v_gene: TRBV30; j_gene: TRBJ2-5; CDR3nt: TGTGCGTTTACCTTGGCTAGCGTGGAGACCCAGTACTTC; CDR3aa: CAFTLASVETQYF
d_gene: TRBD2; v_gene: TRBV6-1; j_gene: TRBJ2-7; CDR3nt: TGTGCCAGCAGAGCAACTAGCGGGTGGGCCTACGAGCAGTACTTC; CDR3aa: CASRATSGWAYEQYF
d_gene: TRBD2; v_gene: TRBV7-2; j_gene: TRBJ2-1; CDR3nt: TGTGCCAGCAGCTTAAGGAGCGGGGGTACTGAGCAGTTCTTC; CDR3aa: CASSLRSGGTEQFF
d_gene: -; v_gene: TRBV11-2; j_gene: TRBJ1-4; CDR3nt: TGTGCCAGCAGCTTGGTGTGGCAGAATGAAAAACTGTTTTTT; CDR3aa: CASSLVWQNEKLFF
d_gene: -; v_gene: TRBV28; j_gene: TRBJ1-2; CDR3nt: TGTGCCAGCAGTACTGGTTTACTTTATGGCTACACCTTC; CDR3aa: CASSTGLLYGYTF
d_gene: -; v_gene: TRBV7-9; j_gene: TRBJ1-1; CDR3nt: TGTGCCAGCAGCTTATCGGGGGATGCCACTGAAGCTTTCTTT; CDR3aa: CASSLSGDATEAFF
d_gene: TRBD2; v_gene: TRBV18; j_gene: TRBJ2-1; CDR3nt: TGTGCCAGCTCACTCGGACTAGCTGAGATCTACAATGAGCAGTTCTTC; CDR3aa: CASSLGLAEIYNEQFF
d_gene: TRBD1; v_gene: TRBV19; j_gene: TRBJ2-3; CDR3nt: TGTGCCAGTAAACGGACAGGGGATCCTACAGATACGCAGTATTTT; CDR3aa: CASKRTGDPTDTQYF
d_gene: TRBD1; v_gene: TRBV7-2; j_gene: TRBJ1-1; CDR3nt: TGTGCCAGCAGCCACCCGGGACAGGCGTTGGGGAAAGCTTTCTTT; CDR3aa: CASSHPGQALGKAFF
d_gene: TRBD2; v_gene: TRBV9; j_gene: TRBJ2-2; CDR3nt: TGTGCCAGCAGCGTAGGAATCGGGACTAGCGGGGCCAAGACCGGGGAGCTGTTTTTT; CDR3aa: CASSVGIGTSGAKTGELFF
d_gene: -; v_gene: TRBV19; j_gene: TRBJ1-3; CDR3nt: TGTGCCAGTAGTATTCTAACAGCCTCTGGAAACACCATATATTTT; CDR3aa: CASSILTASGNTIYF
d_gene: -; v_gene: TRBV11-2; j_gene: TRBJ2-7; CDR3nt: TGTGCCAGCAGCTTAGAGGTTGCGGGGGCTGACGAGCAGTACTTC; CDR3aa: CASSLEVAGADEQYF
d_gene: TRBD1; v_gene: TRBV5-6; j_gene: TRBJ1-1; CDR3nt: TGTGCCAGCAGCGGAGGGACAGGGGCCCAGAACACTGAAGCTTTCTTT; CDR3aa: CASSGGTGAQNTEAFF